This passage covers 14 T cell receptor beta chains from one sample sequenced in a study of regulatory T cells in long-lasting Graves disease. Libraries of TCR beta came from iRepertoire HTBI primers plus Arm-PCR of CDR3 regions. TCRdb ran MiXCR on the multiplex PCR reads and lists one entry per CDR3 protein. The top ten clones hold 16% of a sample with about 470,000 distinct CDR3 sequences, 15% of them seen once. Stated time point: newly diagnosed GD, antithyroid drugs for less than 3 months. Scientists built the TCR library using RNA that was extracted from PBMCs. This sample also appeared in a second study, on T cells in Graves' hyperthyroidism and ophthalmopathy.

This sample comprised peripheral blood mononuclear cells (PBMCs), obtained at new diagnosis, from a patient treated with antithyroid drugs. These receptors were collected from a woman aged 25 to 39 with Graves disease.

At least ten counts were recorded for this clonotype. The CDR3 coding sequence is TGTGCCAGCAGCCAGACTAGCGCATCCTACAATGAGCAGTTCTTC. Translation gives CASSQTSASYNEQFF. The chain uses TRBV11-2 and TRBJ2-1, with 8 bases fitting TRBD2. Germline V gene lookup returns CDR1 SGHAT and CDR2 FQNNGV. J gave up 1 base and V 5 bases, and 4 bases lay outside the gene matches. There are 15 residues in the CDR3.

At least ten counts were recorded for this clonotype. This sequence joins TRBV4-2 and TRBJ2-3, with a possible D match to TRBD2 (5 bases). V was shortened by 2 bases and J by 1 base, with 10 bases between the two germline ends. The CDR3 has 15 residues. Germline assignment: CDR1 LGHNA and CDR2 YNFKEQ. The CDR3 coding sequence is TGTGCCAGCAGCCAATCCTTCGGGGGCACAGATACGCAGTATTTT. Amino acids: CASSQSFGGTDTQYF.

There are a few counts of this clonotype. This rearrangement joins TRBV7-9 to TRBJ2-1, with 7 positions matching TRBD2. Trimming removed 5 bases from V and 3 bases from J; junction bases left unmatched: 7. The length of the CDR3 is 15 residues. The germline V gene encodes CDR1 SEHNR and CDR2 FQNEAQ (reference sequence). The CDR3 DNA is TGTGCCAGCAGCCCCCCGGGGGGTTTCTACAATGAGCAGTTCTTC. It codes for CASSPPGGFYNEQFF.

This clonotype was observed many times. The chain joins TRBV30 to TRBJ2-7; a weak D match, TRBD1 (5 bases). CDR1 is GTSNPN, CDR2 SVGIG, per germline (reference sequence). The CDR3 runs to 12 residues. The V gene lost 3 bases and the J gene lost 4 bases, with 10 bases spanning the gap. The CDR3 loop is CAWREGVYEQYF. CDR3 in DNA: TGTGCCTGGAGGGAAGGGGTTTACGAGCAGTACTTC.

This clonotype occurred many times. The rearrangement joins TRBV10-3 to TRBJ2-3; 9 bases line up with TRBD2. There are 18 residues in the CDR3. Germline loops: CDR1 ENHRY, CDR2 SYGVKD. J gave up 1 base and V 3 bases, and 11 bases lay outside the gene matches. The CDR3: CAISEAGGGWARTDTQYF. DNA of the CDR3: TGTGCCATCAGTGAAGCGGGAGGAGGTTGGGCCCGCACAGATACGCAGTATTTT.

This clonotype has only a few counts. The CDR3 here is CASSQVLFLPRLAVYEQYF. DNA for the CDR3: TGCGCCAGCAGCCAAGTCCTATTCCTACCGAGACTAGCGGTTTACGAGCAGTACTTC. This sequence joins TRBV4-1 and TRBJ2-7; TRBD2 agrees at 9 bases. Trimming took 1 base from V and 4 from J; bases not matched to a gene: 17. This CDR3 has 19 amino acids. In germline, CDR1 is MGHRA, CDR2 YSYEKL.

There are a few counts of this clonotype. The chain carries TRBV3-1 and TRBJ2-5; 13 bases line up with TRBD2. CDR1 and CDR2 from the germline V gene are LGHDT and YNNKEL (reference sequence). Trimming cost V 4 bases and J 5 bases; bases outside gene matches: 10. The CDR3 contains 17 residues. The CDR3, as DNA: TGTGCCAGCAGCCGTCGGACTAGCGGGAGTATGGCGGAGACCCAGTACTTC. This sequence encodes CASSRRTSGSMAETQYF.

The chain has TRBV18 and TRBJ2-5, with 7 bases identical to TRBD1. The CDR3 sequence is 14 residues long. The germline gives CDR1 KGHSH, CDR2 LQKENI. The V segment lost 3 bases and the J segment 11 bases; nucleotides outside the gene matches: 12. The CDR3 nucleotides are TGTGCCAGCTCACCGGACAGGCTTTATAATGAGCAGTACTTC. Translation: CASSPDRLYNEQYF. Using reference TRBV18 and TRBJ2-5 for the parts outside the CDR3, the full variable domain is NAGVMQNPRHLVRRRGQEARLRCSPMKGHSHVYWYRQLPEEGLKFMVYLQKENIIDESGMPKERFSAEFPKEGPSILRIQQVVRGDSAAYFCASSPDRLYNEQYFGPGTRLLVL.

This clonotype was counted many times. DNA of the CDR3: TGCAGTGCTAGAGCCGGAACTAGCGGGGCAACCTACGAGCAGTACTTC. Translating it yields CSARAGTSGATYEQYF. This rearrangement joins TRBV20-1 to TRBJ2-7, with 10 bases that match TRBD2. The junction had 8 bases not matched to a gene; V was cut back by 1 base and J by 2 bases. Germline V gene lookup returns CDR1 DFQATT and CDR2 SNEGSKA (reference sequence). The CDR3 spans 16 residues.

This clonotype was counted ten times or more. This rearrangement joins TRBV7-6 to TRBJ1-1; 9 bases are a match to TRBD1. The trim removed 5 bases at V and 3 bases at J, leaving 13 bases unmatched. The CDR3 covers 17 residues. From germline, CDR1 is SGHVS and CDR2 FNYEAQ. The CDR3 loop reads CASSPGQGPESDTEAFF. CDR3 in DNA: TGTGCCAGCAGCCCAGGACAGGGGCCGGAGTCTGACACTGAAGCTTTCTTT.

Many counts were recorded for this clonotype. V is TRBV29-1 and J is TRBJ1-1, with TRBD1 matching 8 bases. The germline CDR1 and CDR2 sequences are SQVTM and ANQGSEA. The J segment lost 5 bases and the V segment lost 4 bases, leaving 3 bases of the junction unmatched. CDR3 length equals 12 residues. CDR3 DNA: TGCAGCGTTGCTGGGACAGGTACTGAAGCTTTCTTT. This encodes CSVAGTGTEAFF.

This clonotype has just one count. With only one base between it and a far larger clone, this is likely a read error. The chain recombines TRBV6-2 or TRBV6-3 with TRBJ1-5; D call uncertain. Per the germline V gene, CDR1 is MNHEY and CDR2 is SVGEGT. The CDR3 length is 13 residues. Trimming shortened V by 8 bases and J by 0 bases, and 8 bases separated the two germline ends. Here the CDR3 reads CASRWDSNQPQHF. The CDR3 region has the DNA TGTGCCAGCCGATGGGATAGCAATCAGCCCCAGCATTTT.

This rearrangement joins TRBV27 to TRBJ1-5; D ambiguous. V lost 3 bases, J lost 6 bases, and 9 bases lay in between. The CDR3 totals 13 residues. CDR1 is MNHEY, CDR2 SMNVEV, per germline (reference sequence). The CDR3 DNA follows: TGTGCCAGCAGTTTGAGTCAGCGTCAGCCCCAGCATTTT. Translated: CASSLSQRQPQHF.

This sequence joins TRBV3-1 and TRBJ1-5; maybe TRBD1 (5 bases). With 1 base removed from V and 1 base from J, the gap between germline ends came to 11 bases. The length of the CDR3 is 16 residues. Germline assignment: CDR1 LGHDT and CDR2 YNNKEL (reference sequence). DNA of the CDR3: TGTGCCAGCAGCCAAGGGGGACGTTTCAGCAATCAGCCCCAGCATTTT. This translates into CASSQGGRFSNQPQHF.